Listed below are T cell receptor beta chains from one sample, sequenced in a study of CD8 T cells in ankylosing spondylitis. MiXCR was run by TCRdb on the 5' RACE reads, yielding one entry per CDR3 protein. This repertoire shows around 440,000 distinct CDR3 sequences, about a sixth found once; its top ten account for just over 1%. The sample was blood, either unsorted or a sorted T cell fraction (not recorded which). These receptors all come from a male donor with ankylosing spondylitis. The CDR3 runs from the conserved cysteine through the conserved F or W. Fields, in order: J gene, D gene, clone size, V gene, CDR3 DNA, CDR3 protein. D genes are given only for firm matches. Some rows have no size entry. The others give once, few or many, or a class for an expanded clone.

j_call: TRBJ1-1
d_call: -
clone_size: many
v_call: TRBV12-3/TRBV12-4
cdr3_nt: TGTGCCAGCAGGCCGGAGAGGGGTAACACTGAAGCTTTCTTT
cdr3_aa: CASRPERGNTEAFF

j_call: TRBJ2-2
d_call: -
clone_size: few
v_call: TRBV28
cdr3_nt: TGTGCCAGCAGTTATGAGTCAAACACCGGGGAGCTGTTTTTT
cdr3_aa: CASSYESNTGELFF

j_call: TRBJ2-1
d_call: TRBD2
clone_size: many
v_call: TRBV12-3/TRBV12-4
cdr3_nt: TGTGCCAGCAGTCGACTAGCGGGAGGGCCGGATGAGCAGTTCTTC
cdr3_aa: CASSRLAGGPDEQFF

j_call: TRBJ1-1
d_call: -
clone_size: -
v_call: TRBV5-6
cdr3_nt: TGTGCCAGCAGCTTGGGCTGGAGCTCCGTGAACACTGAAGCTTTCTTT
cdr3_aa: CASSLGWSSVNTEAFF

j_call: TRBJ1-2
d_call: -
clone_size: few
v_call: TRBV7-2
cdr3_nt: TGTGCCAGCAGCTTATTGTCCCAGCCCAATGGCTACACCTTC
cdr3_aa: CASSLLSQPNGYTF

j_call: TRBJ2-2
d_call: -
clone_size: many
v_call: TRBV27
cdr3_nt: TGTGCCAGCAGTTTACGTGTCGGGGAGCTGTTTTTT
cdr3_aa: CASSLRVGELFF

j_call: TRBJ2-5
d_call: -
clone_size: -
v_call: TRBV7-2
cdr3_nt: TGTGCCAGCAACATCGGGGGGGCAGGGGGCCAGAAAGAGACCCAGTACTTC
cdr3_aa: CASNIGGAGGQKETQYF

j_call: TRBJ2-5
d_call: -
clone_size: few
v_call: TRBV20-1
cdr3_nt: TGCAGTGCTAGAGATGGGACCGACGCTCAAGAGACCCAGTACTTC
cdr3_aa: CSARDGTDAQETQYF

j_call: TRBJ2-2
d_call: -
clone_size: few
v_call: TRBV11-2
cdr3_nt: TGTGCCAGCACCCCCCAGAGGGAGCTGTTTTTT
cdr3_aa: CASTPQRELFF

j_call: TRBJ2-7
d_call: TRBD1
clone_size: few
v_call: TRBV3-1
cdr3_nt: TGTGCCAGCAGCCCCAAGACTGGGACAGGGTCCTACGAGCAGTACTTC
cdr3_aa: CASSPKTGTGSYEQYF

j_call: TRBJ2-7
d_call: TRBD2
clone_size: few
v_call: TRBV24-1
cdr3_nt: TGTGCCACCAAACGGGAGAGCGGGGGACTTTCCTACGAGCAGTACTTC
cdr3_aa: CATKRESGGLSYEQYF

j_call: TRBJ2-7
d_call: TRBD2
clone_size: few
v_call: TRBV2
cdr3_nt: TGTGCCAGCAGTGACATTCGGCCTAGCGGGAGCGAGCAGTACTTC
cdr3_aa: CASSDIRPSGSEQYF

j_call: TRBJ1-2
d_call: TRBD1
clone_size: -
v_call: TRBV6-1
cdr3_nt: TGTGCCAGCAGTCCCGGGACAGGGACTCGAGGCTACACCTTC
cdr3_aa: CASSPGTGTRGYTF

j_call: TRBJ1-3
d_call: -
clone_size: few
v_call: TRBV7-9
cdr3_nt: TGTGCCAGCAGCCCCCGGGGGTTCGACACCATATATTTT
cdr3_aa: CASSPRGFDTIYF

j_call: TRBJ1-1
d_call: -
clone_size: few
v_call: TRBV18
cdr3_nt: TGTGCCAGCTCACCACCTTTCAACACTGAAGCTTTCTTT
cdr3_aa: CASSPPFNTEAFF

j_call: TRBJ2-7
d_call: -
clone_size: few
v_call: TRBV11-2
cdr3_nt: TGTGCCAGCAGGCCCGTAGGCAGGGGCTACGAGCAGTACTTC
cdr3_aa: CASRPVGRGYEQYF

j_call: TRBJ2-5
d_call: TRBD2
clone_size: few
v_call: TRBV20-1
cdr3_nt: TGCAGTGCTAGACCGCAACCGAGGACTAGCGCGAAAGAGACCCAGTACTTC
cdr3_aa: CSARPQPRTSAKETQYF

j_call: TRBJ1-5
d_call: -
clone_size: -
v_call: TRBV18
cdr3_nt: TGTGCCAGCTCACCAGGGTTGGGGGAGCCCCAGCATTTT
cdr3_aa: CASSPGLGEPQHF

j_call: TRBJ1-6
d_call: TRBD1
clone_size: -
v_call: TRBV6-1
cdr3_nt: TGTGCCAGCACCGAAGGACAGGGGTATTCACCCCTCCACTTT
cdr3_aa: CASTEGQGYSPLHF

j_call: TRBJ2-3
d_call: -
clone_size: -
v_call: TRBV5-1
cdr3_nt: TGCGCCAGCAGCTTGCTCCTAGTCCCAGATACGCAGTATTTT
cdr3_aa: CASSLLLVPDTQYF

j_call: TRBJ1-1
d_call: -
clone_size: many
v_call: TRBV5-1
cdr3_nt: TGCGCCAGCAGCTCGGAGGGGGGGCCGAACACTGAAGCTTTCTTT
cdr3_aa: CASSSEGGPNTEAFF

j_call: TRBJ2-1
d_call: TRBD2
clone_size: many
v_call: TRBV10-3
cdr3_nt: TGTGCCATCAACCGCGGGAGCGCCCTGGGTGAGCAGTTCTTC
cdr3_aa: CAINRGSALGEQFF

j_call: TRBJ2-2
d_call: -
clone_size: -
v_call: TRBV15
cdr3_nt: TGTGCCACCAGCAGAGGACGCGTCAGCAGGGTTGTCGGGGAGCTGTTTTTT
cdr3_aa: CATSRGRVSRVVGELFF

j_call: TRBJ1-2
d_call: TRBD1
clone_size: -
v_call: TRBV9
cdr3_nt: TGTGCCAGCAGCACCCGGACAGGGGAGGGTGGCTACACCTTC
cdr3_aa: CASSTRTGEGGYTF

j_call: TRBJ2-3
d_call: -
clone_size: -
v_call: TRBV15
cdr3_nt: TGTGCCACCACTCGAGGTACAGATACGCAGTATTTT
cdr3_aa: CATTRGTDTQYF

j_call: TRBJ2-7
d_call: -
clone_size: -
v_call: TRBV3-1
cdr3_nt: TGTGCCAGCAGCCAAGGGGTAGGGAGAAACGAGCAGTACTTC
cdr3_aa: CASSQGVGRNEQYF

j_call: TRBJ2-1
d_call: TRBD2
clone_size: few
v_call: TRBV29-1
cdr3_nt: TGCAGCGTAATAGCGGGGGCCTACAATGAGCAGTTCTTC
cdr3_aa: CSVIAGAYNEQFF

j_call: TRBJ2-1
d_call: -
clone_size: few
v_call: TRBV19
cdr3_nt: TGTGCCAGTAGGCGGACTGGTCAAGGGGATGAGCAGTTCTTC
cdr3_aa: CASRRTGQGDEQFF

j_call: TRBJ1-6
d_call: TRBD1
clone_size: few
v_call: TRBV7-9
cdr3_nt: TGTGCCAGCAGCTCCCCGGGACAGGGGACCAATTCACCCCTCCACTTT
cdr3_aa: CASSSPGQGTNSPLHF

j_call: TRBJ2-7
d_call: -
clone_size: few
v_call: TRBV5-1
cdr3_nt: TGCGCCAGCAGCTTAGAGGGTTACTCCTACGAGCAGTACTTC
cdr3_aa: CASSLEGYSYEQYF

j_call: TRBJ2-5
d_call: -
clone_size: -
v_call: TRBV5-1
cdr3_nt: TGCGCCAGCGTTCAGGGAGAGACCCAGTACTTC
cdr3_aa: CASVQGETQYF

j_call: TRBJ1-1
d_call: TRBD1
clone_size: -
v_call: TRBV20-1
cdr3_nt: TGCAGTGCTCCCACCCCCAGGGGGCCATCGTGGGGAGCTTTCTTT
cdr3_aa: CSAPTPRGPSWGAFF

j_call: TRBJ2-1
d_call: -
clone_size: few
v_call: TRBV20-1
cdr3_nt: TGCAGTGCTAGAGATATCAAAAGCTCCGATGAGCAGTTCTTC
cdr3_aa: CSARDIKSSDEQFF

j_call: TRBJ2-1
d_call: TRBD2
clone_size: few
v_call: TRBV7-9
cdr3_nt: TGTGCCAGCAGCTTATTGGGAAGCGGGGTTAACAATGAGCAGTTCTTC
cdr3_aa: CASSLLGSGVNNEQFF

j_call: TRBJ2-5
d_call: TRBD1
clone_size: few
v_call: TRBV30
cdr3_nt: TGTGCCTGGAGTGTGGGACAGCCACAAGAGACCCAGTACTTC
cdr3_aa: CAWSVGQPQETQYF

j_call: TRBJ2-1
d_call: TRBD2
clone_size: -
v_call: TRBV6-2/TRBV6-3
cdr3_nt: TGTGCCAGCAGTCACCTGGGGGGGACTAGCGGGAGATTCCGGGATAATGAGCAGTTCTTC
cdr3_aa: CASSHLGGTSGRFRDNEQFF

j_call: TRBJ2-4
d_call: -
clone_size: -
v_call: TRBV5-6
cdr3_nt: TGTGCCAGCACCTCGAGGCAGGGCAAAAACATTCAGTACTTC
cdr3_aa: CASTSRQGKNIQYF

j_call: TRBJ1-4
d_call: -
clone_size: -
v_call: TRBV12-3/TRBV12-4
cdr3_nt: TGTGCCAGCAGTTTCACCGCAACTAATGAAAAACTGTTTTTT
cdr3_aa: CASSFTATNEKLFF

j_call: TRBJ1-4
d_call: -
clone_size: -
v_call: TRBV5-1
cdr3_nt: TGCGCCAGCAGCTCTGGGACCTCTAATGAAAAACTGTTTTTT
cdr3_aa: CASSSGTSNEKLFF

j_call: TRBJ2-3
d_call: -
clone_size: -
v_call: TRBV29-1
cdr3_nt: TGCAGCGTTGAAAGTAGACTATACACAGATACGCAGTATTTT
cdr3_aa: CSVESRLYTDTQYF

j_call: TRBJ1-1
d_call: -
clone_size: -
v_call: TRBV14
cdr3_nt: TGTGCCAGCAGCAAGGTGAGGAACACTGAAGCTTTCTTT
cdr3_aa: CASSKVRNTEAFF